This entry lists 18 T cell receptor beta chains sequenced from one sample in a study of blood T cells in healthy people across ages. Primers used in a second PCR of roughly 6 to 12 cycles were a sample-barcoded 5' primer and a J-beta primer mix. Via MiXCR, TCRdb re-called the 5' RACE reads, giving one row per CDR3 protein. In the table there are 1.5 million to 2 million distinct CDR3 sequences, about 50% of which are singletons. The sequenced sample consisted of blood. These receptors all stem from a woman in her thirties or forties in good health.

V gene TRBV20-1 combines with J gene TRBJ2-7, with D possibly matching TRBD2 (5 bases). The CDR3 spans 11 residues. V was shortened by 1 base and J by 5 bases, with 6 bases between the two germline ends. The V gene's germline CDR1 is DFQATT and CDR2 SNEGSKA (reference sequence). For the CDR3, the DNA is TGCAGTGCTAGAGCCGGGGACGAGCAGTACTTC. It codes for CSARAGDEQYF.

J is TRBJ2-5 and V is TRBV6-2 or TRBV6-3; possible D gene TRBD2, 6 bases. V dropped 6 bases and J dropped 5 bases, with 16 bases sitting between them. The germline V gene has CDR1 MNHEY and CDR2 SVGEGT. The CDR3 is 14 amino acids. CDR3 sequence reads: CASRELGGFETQYF. The CDR3 DNA follows: TGTGCCAGCAGGGAGCTGGGGGGATTTGAGACCCAGTACTTC.

The genes are TRBV20-1 and TRBJ2-7; possible D gene TRBD2, 6 bases. Germline V lookup: CDR1 DFQATT, CDR2 SNEGSKA (reference sequence). V gave up 3 bases and J gave up 6 bases, with 18 bases separating them. The CDR3 sequence is 14 residues long. CDR3 residues: CSASQPAEGREQYF. CDR3 nucleotides: TGCAGTGCTAGCCAGCCGGCGGAGGGGCGCGAGCAGTACTTC.

Concerning this clonotype itself: At one end, the junction sequence differs from germline, possibly due to a read error. The rearrangement links TRBV27 to TRBJ2-5; D is unclear. The CDR3 length is 16 residues. Germline loops: CDR1 MNHEY, CDR2 SMNVEV (reference sequence). The CDR3 bases are TGTGCCGGCAGTCTCCTAGGTTATCGGTCCCAAGAGACCCAGTACTTC. The encoded protein is CAGSLLGYRSQETQYF.

Of note for this clonotype: One base away lies a much larger clone, so this may be a sequencing read error. The chain joins TRBV25-1 to TRBJ2-5; D might be TRBD1 (5 bases). Germline lookup yields CDR1 MGHDK and CDR2 SYGVNS. This CDR3 spans 12 amino acids. Here the CDR3 DNA reads TGTGCCAGCCGGAGCAGGGAAGAGACCCAGAACTTC. Protein: CASRSREETQNF.

This clonotype has a handful of counts. The chain joins TRBV4-3 to TRBJ1-5; no firm D call. Germline values: CDR1 LGHNA, CDR2 YSLEER. The CDR3 consists of 15 residues. V lost 2 bases to trimming and J lost 3 bases, with 11 bases between them. The CDR3 here is CASSQIGGNNQPQHF. CDR3 nucleotides: TGCGCCAGCAGCCAAATAGGAGGGAACAATCAGCCCCAGCATTTT.

The rearrangement uses TRBV3-1 and TRBJ2-5, with 11 bases identical to TRBD2. Germline values: CDR1 LGHDT, CDR2 YNNKEL (reference sequence). The CDR3 extends over 18 amino acids. Trimming cost V 1 base and J 3 bases; bases outside gene matches: 10. CDR3 DNA: TGTGCCAGCAGCCAAGTAACTAGCGGGGGTCCTCGCGAAGAGACCCAGTACTTC. Its protein product is CASSQVTSGGPREETQYF.

This clonotype was seen more than once but under ten times. The chain recombines TRBV2 with TRBJ1-2; D not certain. There are 13 residues in the CDR3. Germline V gives CDR1 SNHLY, CDR2 FYNNEI. V lost 7 bases, J lost 6 bases, and 15 bases lay in between. The CDR3 protein is CASTRSGEDGYTF. The CDR3 nucleotides are TGTGCCAGCACCAGGTCGGGCGAGGATGGCTACACCTTC.

The chain links TRBV25-1 to TRBJ1-6, with D unclear. Per germline, CDR1 MGHDK and CDR2 SYGVNS. This CDR3 spans 15 amino acids. V dropped 1 base and J dropped 7 bases, with 11 bases sitting between them. The CDR3 here is CASSEFRGSNSPLHF. CDR3 in DNA: TGTGCCAGCAGTGAATTCCGGGGATCAAATTCACCCCTCCACTTT.

CDR3 coding DNA: TGTGCCAGCTCACCGCTTCCGGGACAGGGGTCTGGGGAGACCCAGTACTTC. As protein: CASSPLPGQGSGETQYF. This rearrangement joins TRBV18 to TRBJ2-5, with TRBD1 identical over 10 bases. Germline lookup yields CDR1 KGHSH and CDR2 LQKENI. The ends lost 3 bases at V and 5 bases at J; junction bases unmatched: 12. The length of the CDR3 is 17 residues.

The chain carries TRBV6-5 and TRBJ1-2, with D tentatively TRBD1 (5 bases). V lost 6 bases, J lost 4 bases, and 21 bases lay in between. This CDR3 comprises 16 residues. Germline CDR1 reads MNHEY; CDR2 reads SVGAGI. In DNA form, the CDR3 reads TGTGCCAGCAGCCGAGGGGCAGCAGGGACGGGCTATGGCTACACCTTC. It codes for CASSRGAAGTGYGYTF.

The chain joins TRBV5-1 to TRBJ1-6; D gene uncertain. Germline assignment: CDR1 SGHRS and CDR2 YFSETQ. V was shortened by 0 bases and J by 2 bases, with 12 bases between the two germline ends. The CDR3 contains 17 residues. CDR3 protein: CASSLGPEGPYNSPLHF. The CDR3 region has the DNA TGCGCCAGCAGCTTGGGGCCGGAGGGCCCCTATAATTCACCCCTCCACTTT.

This rearrangement joins TRBV20-1 to TRBJ2-3; possibly TRBD1 or TRBD2 for D (5 bases each). Germline CDR1 DFQATT, CDR2 SNEGSKA (reference sequence). The CDR3 extends over 10 amino acids. Trimming cost V 6 bases and J 9 bases, with 10 bases left between them. The CDR3 loop is CSAGTLTQYF. CDR3 nucleotide sequence: TGCAGTGCCGGGACCTTAACGCAGTATTTT.

CDR3 in DNA: TGTGCCAGCAGCTTAGAGGTGGGACTAGCACCCTACTACGAGCAGTACTTC. Protein: CASSLEVGLAPYYEQYF. V is TRBV7-8 and J is TRBJ2-4; 9 nucleotides match TRBD2. Matching the DNA end better, TRBJ2-7 makes the J call doubtful. This CDR3 contains 17 residues. Per germline, CDR1 SGHVS and CDR2 FQNEAQ.

This clonotype has a single count. The junction departs from germline at one end; a sequencing error may be responsible. V is TRBV7-9 and J is TRBJ1-4; maybe TRBD1 (6 bases). The CDR3 runs to 17 residues. Germline V lookup: CDR1 SEHNR, CDR2 FQNEAQ (reference sequence). The CDR3 coding sequence is TGTGCCAGCAGCCTTGGGACAACCCTTGTCTTTAATGTAAAACTGTTTTTT. Its translation is CASSLGTTLVFNVKLFF.

J is TRBJ1-2 and V is TRBV4-3, with 11 nucleotides matching TRBD1. The CDR3 totals 16 residues. V lost 0 bases and J lost 8; bases outside the gene matches: 8. CDR1 is LGHNA, CDR2 YSLEER, per germline. The CDR3 sequence: CASSQDQVDRGQGYTF. The CDR3 DNA reads as TGCGCCAGCAGCCAAGATCAAGTGGACAGGGGGCAAGGCTACACCTTC.

In regard to this clonotype: Compared with germline, one end of the junction differs, possibly owing to a read error. This sequence joins TRBV13 and TRBJ2-7; 14 bases agree with TRBD2. CDR3 size: 16 residues. CDR1 and CDR2 from the germline V gene are PRHDT and FYEKMQ (reference sequence). CDR3 sequence reads: CASSIGLAGGSYEQYF. The CDR3 coding sequence is TGTGCCAGCAGCATAGGACTAGCGGGGGGCTCCTACGAGCAGTACTTC.

The table lists this clonotype with a few counts. The rearrangement links TRBV6-6 to TRBJ2-7; 10 bases map to TRBD1. The CDR3 is made up of 17 amino acids. After removal of 6 bases from V and 2 bases from J, the junction contained 13 bases not matched to a gene. The germline V gene has CDR1 MNHNY and CDR2 SVGAGI (reference sequence). This chain's CDR3 is CASSPLLGTGDPYEQYF. For the CDR3, the DNA is TGTGCCAGCAGCCCCCTCCTTGGGACAGGGGACCCCTACGAGCAGTACTTC.